These T cell receptor beta chains were read from a single sample in a study of T cells in Graves' hyperthyroidism and ophthalmopathy. TCRdb re-derived calls from the multiplex PCR reads in MiXCR, one entry per CDR3 protein. Among 500,000 to 600,000 distinct CDR3 sequences listed, around 42% were seen once. Sequenced material: peripheral blood or thyroid tissue (not recorded which). The receptors were sampled from an adult woman with Graves' disease, either hyperthyroidism or ophthalmopathy (not recorded which). Each CDR3 is given with its conserved first and last residue. The order of the fields is D gene, V gene, clone size, J gene, CDR3 DNA, CDR3 protein. D genes are given only for firm matches. Size is stated for part of the rows, as once, few or many counts, or as a class when the clone is expanded.

d_gene: .; v_gene: TRBV7-9; abundance: .; j_gene: TRBJ2-5; CDR3nt: TGTGCCAGCAGCTTAGTACCCGTCGCCCAGTACTTC; CDR3aa: CASSLVPVAQYF
d_gene: .; v_gene: TRBV2; abundance: .; j_gene: TRBJ1-2; CDR3nt: TGTGCCAGCAAAACGACAGGAGGGGCGGCTAACTATGGCTACACCTTC; CDR3aa: CASKTTGGAANYGYTF
d_gene: .; v_gene: TRBV7-9; abundance: many; j_gene: TRBJ2-3; CDR3nt: TGTGCCAGCAGCTTACCGTATGCAGATACGCAGTATTTT; CDR3aa: CASSLPYADTQYF
d_gene: .; v_gene: TRBV19; abundance: .; j_gene: TRBJ1-1; CDR3nt: TGTGTCAGTAGTGCAACCGGGACGGCGATGAACACTGAAGCTTTCTTT; CDR3aa: CVSSATGTAMNTEAFF
d_gene: .; v_gene: TRBV5-1; abundance: .; j_gene: TRBJ2-1; CDR3nt: TGCGCCAGCAGCTTGGCTCTGGGGCAGAATGAGCAGTTCTTC; CDR3aa: CASSLALGQNEQFF
d_gene: .; v_gene: TRBV11-2; abundance: many; j_gene: TRBJ1-6; CDR3nt: TGTGCCAGCAGCCCTCTGGGGAGCGCATATAATTCACCCCTCCACTTT; CDR3aa: CASSPLGSAYNSPLHF
d_gene: .; v_gene: TRBV5-5; abundance: many; j_gene: TRBJ2-7; CDR3nt: TGTGCCAGCAGCTTACAGTCCTCCTACGAGCAGTACTTC; CDR3aa: CASSLQSSYEQYF
d_gene: TRBD1; v_gene: TRBV28; abundance: few; j_gene: TRBJ2-2; CDR3nt: TGTGCCACCACCCGGGACAGGGCAAACACCGGGGAGCTGTTTTTT; CDR3aa: CATTRDRANTGELFF
d_gene: TRBD1; v_gene: TRBV5-5; abundance: many; j_gene: TRBJ1-2; CDR3nt: TGTGCCAGCAGCTTGTTGGCAGGGGGCGAAGATCGCTATGGCTACACCTTC; CDR3aa: CASSLLAGGEDRYGYTF
d_gene: .; v_gene: TRBV10-3; abundance: .; j_gene: TRBJ1-2; CDR3nt: TGTGCCATCAGTGGGACTGGCTACGACTACACCTTC; CDR3aa: CAISGTGYDYTF